Many counts were recorded for the clone carrying this T cell receptor beta chain. V dropped 5 bases and J dropped 3 bases, with 13 bases sitting between them. The CDR3 is 15 residues long. Germline-derived CDR1 and CDR2 are SEHNR and FQNEAQ (reference sequence). This specimen belongs to a study of prognosis after radiotherapy for stage I lung cancer. CDR3 of TCR beta was amplified from genomic DNA via a two-round multiplex PCR. The first round of PCR was done with primers that matched each TRBV and TRBJ gene. TCRdb itself ran the multiplex PCR reads through MiXCR, one entry per CDR3 protein. Of about 59,000 distinct CDR3 sequences listed, more than 20% were seen once; the top ten hold more than 6.5%.

This sequence originates from a donor of 50 years or more with non-small cell lung cancer. The V call is TRBV7-9, the J call TRBJ2-2, with D tentatively TRBD2 (5 bases). The sample here was PBMCs, taken before or after stereotactic body radiation therapy (not recorded which). This chain's CDR3 is CASSQTSGDTGELFF. The DNA for the CDR3 is TGTGCCAGCAGCCAAACTAGTGGTGACACCGGGGAGCTGTTTTTT. Combining the CDR3 with reference TRBV7-9 and TRBJ2-2 gives the whole variable domain DTGVSQNPRHKITKRGQNVTFRCDPISEHNRLYWYRQTLGQGPEFLTYFQNEAQLEKSRLLSDRFSAERPKGSFSTLEIQRTEQGDSAMYLCASSQTSGDTGELFFGEGSRLTVL.